Listed below are T cell receptor beta chains from one sample, sequenced in a study of T cells in Graves' hyperthyroidism and ophthalmopathy. TCRdb re-analysed the multiplex PCR reads in MiXCR, keeping a single row per CDR3 protein. This sample has about 380,000 distinct CDR3 sequences, with over 11% found just once. What was sequenced was blood. All receptors derive from a woman aged 55-70 years with Graves' hyperthyroidism. Both conserved end residues are part of each CDR3. A D gene is named only where the DNA matches it firmly.

j_call d_call v_call cdr3_aa
TRBJ2-1 . TRBV5-5 CASSRVGEQFF
TRBJ2-2 . TRBV7-4 CASSLVGAQGGELFF
TRBJ2-7 . TRBV7-3 CASSVDGQSYEQYF
TRBJ2-7 TRBD2 TRBV4-1 CASSQEASGTLGEQYF
TRBJ2-1 . TRBV28 CASSLRGPKANEQFF
TRBJ1-1 . TRBV12-3/TRBV12-4 CASSTRDGNTEAFF
TRBJ2-1 TRBD2 TRBV6-1 CASSGTRFAYNEQFF
TRBJ1-1 . TRBV12-5 CASVGTGNTEAFF
TRBJ1-1 . TRBV29-1 CSAVGESTEAFF
TRBJ2-7 TRBD1 TRBV29-1 CSVVTGRWDEQYF
TRBJ1-2 . TRBV29-1 CSVEGGEGLFNYGYTF
TRBJ1-2 . TRBV19 CASSYGSYGYTF
TRBJ2-1 . TRBV20-1 CSDSFHAGRSYNEQFF
TRBJ1-4 TRBD1 TRBV5-1 CASSPRTGASEKLFF
TRBJ1-1 TRBD1 TRBV2 CASRPQGGGTEAFF
TRBJ2-1 TRBD1 TRBV6-5 CASSYTKTGFSYNEQFF
TRBJ1-5 . TRBV6-1 CASMMGRGQPQHF
TRBJ1-1 TRBD1 TRBV29-1 CSAGTGMNTEAFF
TRBJ1-1 . TRBV11-3 CASSLDLGDTEAFF
TRBJ2-2 . TRBV24-1 CATSRNTGELFF
TRBJ1-3 . TRBV24-1 CAISDYSSGNTIYF
TRBJ2-3 TRBD2 TRBV19 CASTLAGVDTQYF
TRBJ2-2 . TRBV5-1 CASKGNFWAGELFF
TRBJ2-7 . TRBV10-2 CASSARGVYEQYF
TRBJ2-1 . TRBV11-3 CASSLGTPRTYNEQFF
TRBJ1-5 . TRBV2 CASSGPGDNQPQHF
TRBJ1-4 . TRBV2 CASNLGNEKLFF
TRBJ2-7 TRBD2 TRBV7-9 CASSSWERGRGSYEQYF